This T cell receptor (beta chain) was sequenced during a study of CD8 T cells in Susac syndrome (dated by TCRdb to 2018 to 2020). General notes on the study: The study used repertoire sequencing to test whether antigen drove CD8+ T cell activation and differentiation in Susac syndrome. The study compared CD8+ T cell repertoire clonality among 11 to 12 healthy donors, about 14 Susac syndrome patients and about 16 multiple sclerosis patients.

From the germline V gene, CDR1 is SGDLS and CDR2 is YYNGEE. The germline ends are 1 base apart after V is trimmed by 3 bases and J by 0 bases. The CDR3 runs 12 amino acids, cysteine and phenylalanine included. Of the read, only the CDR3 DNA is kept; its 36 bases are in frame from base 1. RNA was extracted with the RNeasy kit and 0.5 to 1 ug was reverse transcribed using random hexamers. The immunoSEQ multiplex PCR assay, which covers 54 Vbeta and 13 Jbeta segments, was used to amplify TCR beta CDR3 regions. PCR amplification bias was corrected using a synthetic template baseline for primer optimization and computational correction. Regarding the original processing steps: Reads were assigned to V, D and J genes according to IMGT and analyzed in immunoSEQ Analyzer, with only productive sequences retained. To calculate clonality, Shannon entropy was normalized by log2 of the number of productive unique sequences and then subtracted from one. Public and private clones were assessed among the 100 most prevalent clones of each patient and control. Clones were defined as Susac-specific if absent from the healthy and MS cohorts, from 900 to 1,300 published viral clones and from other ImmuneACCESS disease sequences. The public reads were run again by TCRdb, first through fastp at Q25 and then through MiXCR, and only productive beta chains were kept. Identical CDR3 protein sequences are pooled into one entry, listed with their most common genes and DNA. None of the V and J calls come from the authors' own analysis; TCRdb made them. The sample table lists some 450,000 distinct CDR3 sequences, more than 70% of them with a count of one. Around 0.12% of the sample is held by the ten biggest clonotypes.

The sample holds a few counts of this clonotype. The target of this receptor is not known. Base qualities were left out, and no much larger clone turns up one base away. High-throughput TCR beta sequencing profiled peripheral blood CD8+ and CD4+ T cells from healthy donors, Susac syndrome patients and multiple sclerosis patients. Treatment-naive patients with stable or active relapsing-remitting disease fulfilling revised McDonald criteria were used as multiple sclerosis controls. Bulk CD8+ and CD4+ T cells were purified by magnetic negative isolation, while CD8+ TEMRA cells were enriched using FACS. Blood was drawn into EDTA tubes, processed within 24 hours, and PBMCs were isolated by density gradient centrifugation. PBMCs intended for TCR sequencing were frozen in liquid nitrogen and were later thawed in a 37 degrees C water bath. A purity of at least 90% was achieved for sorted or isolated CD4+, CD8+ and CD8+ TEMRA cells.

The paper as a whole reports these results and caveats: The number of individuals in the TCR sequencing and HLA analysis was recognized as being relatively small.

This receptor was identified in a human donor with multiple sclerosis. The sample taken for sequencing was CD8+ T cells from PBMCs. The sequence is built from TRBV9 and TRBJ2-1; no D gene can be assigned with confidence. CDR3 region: CASSDSYNEQFF. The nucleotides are TGTGCCAGCAGCGACTCCTACAATGAGCAGTTCTTC.